This note documents a single T cell receptor beta chain sequence. Its antigen remains unknown. The read terminates 3 residues ahead of where the CDR3 ends, so the germline J gene completes it. The sample holds other DNA sequences that translate to the same CDR3. This specimen comes from a study of Tregs in tolerant kidney transplant recipients. Germline V CDR1 and CDR2: GTSNPN, SVGIG (reference sequence). The ends were cut back, 3 bases at V and 6 bases at J, with 12 bases in the middle. This CDR3 comprises 13 residues. Study results and limitations: Expanding Tregs on activated donor B cells appeared to best identify donor-specific TCRbeta clones. Nucleotide sequences could not be compared across some patients' samples due to primer changes. Few patients were studied, so findings need validation in larger groups.

Libraries were prepared by immunoSEQ multiplex PCR; TCRdb keeps only in-frame clonotypes and omits some of them. The sample has roughly 23,000 clones. Related graft donors supplied nonmyeloablative bone marrow transplants, and mixed chimerism was transient. Unstimulated Tregs (CD4+CD25+CD127-) and CD4+CD25- non-Tregs were sorted from PBMCs. Specimen: CD4+ T cells from blood (PBMCs), collected 6 months after the transplant. The J gene is TRBJ1-5, the V gene TRBV30, with D maybe TRBD1 (5 bases). The sequence was obtained from a human patient who received a combined kidney and bone marrow transplant. Some T cells could come from the graft donor. The part of the CDR3 DNA that was read is TGTGCCTGGAGCTATACAGGTATTCAGCCC. This sequence encodes CAWSYTGIQP. The CDR3 reads in full as CAWSYTGIQPQHF.